This T cell receptor beta chain was documented in a study of T cells in Graves' hyperthyroidism and ophthalmopathy (dated 2019 in TCRdb). Regarding the study in general: Peripheral blood was collected at initial diagnosis, before any treatment. To identify TCR V-J signatures that set the groups apart, the researchers used a discovery cohort of approximately 98 patients, made up of some 41 with Graves' ophthalmopathy and about 55 with stable Graves' hyperthyroidism. Whether ophthalmopathy could be predicted prospectively was tested in an independent validation cohort made up of about 18 hyperthyroidism patients plus 17 patients who later progressed to ophthalmopathy. The 100 discovery patients were randomly split 7:3 into training and test sets. In more than 5 Graves' hyperthyroidism patients, the study also compared T-cell repertoires from thyroid tissue with T-cell repertoires from blood. Once sampling was done, hyperthyroidism patients were given methimazole at a starting dose of 30 mg daily, whereas ophthalmopathy patients were given high-dose intravenous methylprednisolone. TCR Vbeta CDR3 sequencing of 135 peripheral blood samples (over 40 ophthalmopathy, 70 to 85 hyperthyroidism and approximately 17 progressor patients) is reported in the paper. Paper-wide results and their limitations: In validation, the model predicted progression to ophthalmopathy with approximately 69% sensitivity and around 72% specificity, a median of around six months before onset. In cross-validation, a model built on a 13 V-J signature told ophthalmopathy apart from stable hyperthyroidism with approximately 90% sensitivity and roughly 82% specificity, and in testing the same model reached 80%/75%. Most expanded thyroid clonotypes (frequency above 0.001) were also found in blood, which suggests that blood repertoires may mirror thyroid immune responses. Sample size was not statistically predetermined, and investigators were not blinded to group allocation.

Comment on this clonotype: What this receptor recognizes is not known. Being one base from a much bigger clone, this may be a read error. The conserved closing phenylalanine or tryptophan is absent in this CDR3, likely reflecting a read error.

Amplification of TCR beta CDR3 regions was carried out from RNA transcripts. The TCR CDR3 was subjected to a first round of RT-PCR using the HTBI primer set and the Qiagen OneStep RT-PCR kit. Libraries were constructed in a second round of multiplex PCR, after which size selection and purification were carried out. The libraries were sequenced on an Illumina HiSeq2000 using paired-end 100 bp reads. The original methods were these. SOAPnuke was used to process the raw data, throwing out any read that contained adapters or uncalled bases, had a mean Phred below 15, or lacked an exact constant-primer or identifier match. High-quality paired reads were merged using COPE v1.2.5, and each unique nucleotide sequence was defined as a clonotype. Clonotypes were aligned to IMGT TRBV, TRBD and TRBJ reference segments using MiTCR v1.1. The analysis included only V-J combinations with a frequency above 0.0001, which together covered around 99% of the repertoires. The TCS score was defined as the ratio of F50 (clonal expansion) to E x V (chaos), calculated using BLOSUM62-based TCRdist between CDR3 peptides within each V-J. Welch's t-statistics and random forest reduced some 510 V-J features to roughly 13, which were used in a naive Bayes classifier (R e1071). The raw public data were reprocessed by TCRdb itself: fastp quality trimming at Q25, MiXCR clonotype calling, in-frame beta chains only. CDR3 protein duplicates are merged, each entry listing the most common genes and DNA. The V and J calls here are based on TCRdb, not the publication. This sample lists fewer than 650,000 distinct CDR3 sequences; 14% were detected once. The ten largest clones represent roughly 7.7% of the sample.

Sequences MNHNS (CDR1) and SASEGT (CDR2) are obtained from the germline V gene. V ends up 6 bases short and J 1 base short, with an unmatched junction base count of 5. The CDR3 is made up of 15 amino acids, end residues included. Only the CDR3 region is kept as DNA, spanning 45 bases read in frame from base 1. Ophthalmopathy patients had moderately to severely active disease, Clinical Activity Score of at least 3, NOSPECS grade of at least 4, and duration under 3 months. Exclusion was applied to patients with uncontrolled infections, other autoimmune diseases, pregnancy or lactation. Diagnoses relied on clinical symptoms, serum thyroxine and TRAb, thyroid ultrasound and orbital computed tomography. PBMCs were separated from about 10 ml of fresh peripheral blood using Ficoll-Paque density gradient centrifugation. Total RNA was extracted with Trizol reagent, and quality was checked on an Agilent 2100 Bioanalyzer.

This chain joins TRBV6-1 to TRBJ2-2; TRBD1 agrees with 7 junctional bases. The specimen was blood. The TCR was taken from a woman aged 18-29 years with Graves' ophthalmopathy. Here the CDR3 is given as CASRSTGENTGELFV. The DNA reads as follows: TGTGCCAGCAGATCCACAGGGGAGAACACCGGGGAGCTGTTTGTT.